The 28 T cell receptor beta chains in this list originate from one sample, sequenced in a study of cytomegalovirus exposure and HLA in healthy donors. The PCR used 60 Vbeta and 13 Jbeta primers. Data came from immunoSEQ multiplex PCR; TCRdb stores just in-frame clones and leaves some out. The sample includes roughly 150,000 clones, approximately 71% of them seen just once. Sequencing used PBMCs. The receptors stem from a man aged 18 to 29 in good health and CMV-seropositive.

The rearrangement links TRBV10-3 to TRBJ2-5; 9 positions agree with TRBD1. The DNA end is a closer match to TRBJ2-7, so the J assignment may be wrong. This CDR3 comprises 16 residues. Germline CDR1 reads ENHRY; CDR2 reads SYGVKD. The CDR3 nucleotides read TGTGCCATCAGTGAGGAAACCGGGACAGGGCGATACGAGCAGTACTTC. Its translation: CAISEETGTGRYEQYF.

This chain uses TRBV6-5 with TRBJ1-2, with D possibly being TRBD1 (6 bases). Trimming stripped 4 bases from V and 5 bases from J, with 11 bases between. CDR3 size: 13 residues. Germline V gene lookup returns CDR1 MNHEY and CDR2 SVGAGI. As DNA, the CDR3 is TGTGCCAGCAGTTCCGAGGACAGTTATGGCTACACCTTC. Its protein product is CASSSEDSYGYTF.

A few counts support this clone. The gene calls are TRBV6-5 and TRBJ2-3; 8 bases are shared with TRBD2. V lost 10 bases and J lost 6; bases outside the gene matches: 9. The length of the CDR3 is 13 residues. The germline V gene has CDR1 MNHEY and CDR2 SVGAGI. Here the CDR3 DNA reads TGTGCCACCTTATCCGGGAGGGCGGATACGCAGTATTTT. Amino acid sequence: CATLSGRADTQYF.

The chain employs TRBV11-3 and TRBJ2-3, with 8 bases aligning to TRBD2. The germline gives CDR1 SGHNT, CDR2 YENEEA. The CDR3 length is 14 residues. This CDR3 is CASAAGGRADTQYF. CDR3 DNA sequence: TGTGCATCGGCGGCGGGAGGCCGGGCAGATACGCAGTATTTT.

V is TRBV28 and J is TRBJ2-7; 7 nucleotides agree with TRBD2. The germline V gene has CDR1 MDHEN and CDR2 SYDVKM. This CDR3 has 16 amino acids. Trimming cost V 6 bases and J 7 bases; bases outside gene matches: 18. The CDR3 loop reads CASSSHSGISYWEQYF. In DNA form, the CDR3 reads TGTGCCAGCAGCTCCCACAGCGGGATCTCCTACTGGGAGCAGTACTTC.

This rearrangement joins TRBV5-1 to TRBJ1-4, with D unclear. Germline assignment: CDR1 SGHRS and CDR2 YFSETQ. The CDR3 runs 13 residues. Trimming removed 2 bases at V and 3 bases at J, with 5 bases between. DNA of the CDR3: TGCGCCAGCAGCTTCAGGTCTAATGAAAAACTGTTTTTT. This sequence encodes CASSFRSNEKLFF.

The V and J genes are TRBV30 and TRBJ1-1; D perhaps matches TRBD1 (6 bases). CDR3 size: 13 residues. The germline V and J ends were trimmed by 2 bases and 11 bases, with 18 bases remaining between them. Germline V gene sequence: CDR1 GTSNPN, CDR2 SVGIG (reference sequence). CDR3 nucleotides: TGTGCCTGGAGTCCAGACAGGACCATGATGGCTTTCTTT. This translates into CAWSPDRTMMAFF.

The chain is built from TRBV11-2 and TRBJ2-2; TRBD1 matches 9 bases. Germline assignment: CDR1 SGHAT and CDR2 FQNNGV. J was trimmed by 8 bases and V by 5 bases; bases with no gene match: 9. This CDR3 is built from 15 residues. Written as DNA, the CDR3 is TGTGCCAGCAGCCCTGAGAGGACAGGGGCGGGGGAGCTGTTTTTT. Translation gives CASSPERTGAGELFF.

The genes are TRBV30 and TRBJ1-6, with TRBD1 identical over 7 bases. Germline V gene data show CDR1 as GTSNPN and CDR2 as SVGIG (reference sequence). Unmatched junction bases numbered 5, after V lost 3 bases and J lost 6 bases. The length of the CDR3 is 14 residues. This CDR3 reads CAWRGRGINSPLHF. CDR3 DNA: TGTGCCTGGAGGGGCAGGGGGATTAATTCACCCCTCCACTTT.

The chain employs TRBV7-2 and TRBJ1-4, with TRBD1 as a possible D gene (6 bases). The CDR3 contains 14 residues. The V end lost 5 bases, the J end lost 7 bases, and 14 bases lay between the germline ends. Germline-derived CDR1 and CDR2 are SGHTA and FQGNSA. The chain's CDR3 is CASSQTGYGEKLFF. In DNA, the CDR3 is TGTGCCAGCAGCCAAACAGGGTACGGTGAAAAACTGTTTTTT.

This chain uses TRBV7-9 with TRBJ2-3; TRBD2 agrees at 7 bases. Germline-derived CDR1 and CDR2 are SEHNR and FQNEAQ (reference sequence). The CDR3 is 13 residues long. CDR3 residues: CAVGGDYTDTQYF. The CDR3, as DNA: TGTGCGGTGGGAGGGGATTACACAGATACGCAGTATTTT.

This clone was counted once. This chain uses TRBV28 with TRBJ2-7; 9 bases map to TRBD2. Germline V gene sequence: CDR1 MDHEN, CDR2 SYDVKM. V lost 5 bases to trimming and J lost 6 bases; unmatched junction nucleotides: 8. CDR3 size: 14 residues. CDR3 DNA: TGTGCCAGCAGTACTGTTAGCGGGAGTCTCGAGCAGTACTTC. Translating gives CASSTVSGSLEQYF. Using reference TRBV28 and TRBJ2-7 for the parts outside the CDR3, the full variable domain is DVKVTQSSRYLVKRTGEKVFLECVQDMDHENMFWYRQDPGLGLRLIYFSYDVKMKEKGDIPEGYSVSREKKERFSLILESASTNQTSMYLCASSTVSGSLEQYFGPGTRLTVT.

Comments on this clone: One end of the junction is discordant with germline, which a read error may explain. The rearrangement uses TRBV7-9 and TRBJ1-1; 10 bases match TRBD1. The V gene's germline CDR1 is SEHNR and CDR2 FQNEAQ (reference sequence). The CDR3 contains 12 residues. This CDR3 reads CASSLGDRGGVF. CDR3 DNA sequence: TGTGCCAGCAGCTTAGGGGACAGGGGTGGGGTCTTT.

The chain couples TRBV28 to TRBJ1-1; D is possibly TRBD1 (6 bases). The CDR3 is 14 residues long. Trimming left V 5 bases short and J 3 bases short, with 13 bases between. The germline gives CDR1 MDHEN, CDR2 SYDVKM. The CDR3 DNA reads as TGTGCCAGCAGTCCTGAGGGGGAAGACACTGAAGCTTTCTTT. Its translation: CASSPEGEDTEAFF.

The gene calls are TRBV5-5 and TRBJ2-2; 14 nucleotides match TRBD2. Trimming took 1 base from V and 0 from J; bases not matched to a gene: 5. CDR3 length: 19 amino acids. The germline CDR1 and CDR2 sequences are SGHKS and YYEKEE (reference sequence). As DNA, the CDR3 is TGTGCCAGCAGCTTGACGGGACTAGCGGGGGAAACGAACACCGGGGAGCTGTTTTTT. Amino acid sequence: CASSLTGLAGETNTGELFF.

CDR3 loop: CASRPRGNSYNEQFF. In DNA, the CDR3 is TGTGCCAGTAGGCCCCGCGGTAACTCCTACAATGAGCAGTTCTTC. The V call is TRBV19, the J call TRBJ2-1; the D is unclear. Germline CDR1 reads LNHDA; CDR2 reads SQIVND (reference sequence). The CDR3 covers 15 residues. The V end lost 6 bases, the J end lost 0 bases, and 12 bases lay between the germline ends.

This clone was observed once. V gene TRBV28 combines with J gene TRBJ1-4, with a tentative D call TRBD1 (6 bases). V was shortened by 5 bases and J by 0 bases, with 16 bases between the two germline ends. Germline-derived CDR1 and CDR2 are MDHEN and SYDVKM. The CDR3 sequence is 17 residues long. CDR3 DNA sequence: TGTGCCAGCAGTAACGCCGGGACATCCGCAACTAATGAAAAACTGTTTTTT. Residues: CASSNAGTSATNEKLFF.

This clone was observed a handful of times. The chain couples TRBV27 to TRBJ2-7; tentatively, D is TRBD1 (5 bases). The CDR3 is 15 residues long. The V end lost 4 bases, the J end lost 7 bases, and 20 bases lay between the germline ends. CDR1 MNHEY and CDR2 SMNVEV come from the germline V gene (reference sequence). The CDR3 DNA reads TGTGCCAGCAGTTCTAGAGCAGGGCCCGTATGGGAGCAGTACTTC. This sequence encodes CASSSRAGPVWEQYF.

This CDR3 reads CAWRKLAGGVFGQAKNIQYF. CDR3 nucleotide sequence: TGTGCCTGGAGGAAACTAGCGGGTGGAGTCTTTGGCCAAGCCAAAAACATTCAGTACTTC. The chain uses TRBV30 and TRBJ2-4; 9 positions match TRBD2. V lost 3 bases and J lost 0; bases outside the gene matches: 18. The CDR3 has 20 amino acids. Germline assignment: CDR1 GTSNPN and CDR2 SVGIG (reference sequence).

The genes are TRBV7-3 and TRBJ2-3; D not certain. Germline V lookup: CDR1 SGHTA, CDR2 FQGTGA. The CDR3 is 12 amino acids. The V and J ends lost 5 bases and 2 bases respectively, with 5 bases between them. The CDR3 protein is CASSPNTDTQYF. For the CDR3, the DNA is TGTGCCAGCAGCCCCAACACAGATACGCAGTATTTT.

The chain links TRBV28 to TRBJ1-5, with D perhaps matching TRBD1 (6 bases). Trimming pared 7 bases from V and 4 bases from J, leaving 17 bases between. The CDR3 is 15 amino acids. CDR1 and CDR2 from the germline V gene are MDHEN and SYDVKM. The DNA for the CDR3 is TGTGCCAGCATTCCTCTGGGCAGGGGAAATCAGCCCCAGCATTTT. Translation gives CASIPLGRGNQPQHF.

V usage is TRBV27 and J usage is TRBJ1-2; D unclear. Looked up from germline, CDR1 is MNHEY and CDR2 is SMNVEV (reference sequence). The CDR3 sequence is 13 residues long. Trimming shortened V by 5 bases and J by 7 bases, and 14 bases separated the two germline ends. This CDR3 is CASSPLPRVGYTF. The CDR3 nucleotides are TGTGCCAGCAGTCCGCTACCTCGGGTTGGCTACACCTTC.

V and J are TRBV5-4 and TRBJ2-1; tentative D call: TRBD2 (6 bases). Germline assignment: CDR1 SGHNT and CDR2 YYREEE (reference sequence). The CDR3 contains 17 residues. Trimming stripped 5 bases from V and 9 bases from J, with 27 bases between. The CDR3 protein is CASSYGGGRTSTSEQFF. CDR3 DNA sequence: TGTGCCAGCAGTTATGGGGGAGGCCGCACTTCGACGTCTGAGCAGTTCTTC.

The chain links TRBV19 to TRBJ1-2, with D unresolved. The CDR3 has 12 amino acids. The germline V gene encodes CDR1 LNHDA and CDR2 SQIVND (reference sequence). Trimming removed 3 bases at V and 7 bases at J, with 9 bases between. The CDR3 here is CASSISGAGYTF. The CDR3, as DNA: TGTGCCAGTAGTATCAGTGGTGCTGGCTACACCTTC.

This chain joins TRBV5-1 and TRBJ2-5, with D hard to call. Per germline, CDR1 SGHRS and CDR2 YFSETQ. CDR3 size: 14 residues. The V and J ends lost 4 bases and 2 bases respectively, with 12 bases between them. This chain's CDR3 is CASSPRSIQETQYF. The CDR3 coding sequence is TGCGCCAGCAGCCCTAGAAGTATTCAAGAGACCCAGTACTTC.

The rearrangement joins TRBV28 to TRBJ2-3; 10 bases align to TRBD1. This CDR3 contains 15 residues. Germline V CDR1 and CDR2: MDHEN, SYDVKM. V shed 7 bases, J shed 10 bases, and the junction held 14 bases outside the gene matches. CDR3 nucleotides: TGTGCCAGCACTTGGACAGGGGGGCCGCCCGGATCGCAGTATTTT. It translates to CASTWTGGPPGSQYF.

This clone was recorded a few times. The CDR3 sequence is CASAEGGTANYGYTF. CDR3 bases: TGTGCCAGCGCGGAGGGCGGGACAGCTAACTATGGCTACACCTTC. The chain recombines TRBV28 with TRBJ1-2, with TRBD1 identical over 7 bases. CDR1 and CDR2 (germline): MDHEN, SYDVKM. The CDR3 extends over 15 amino acids. Trimming removed 8 bases from V and 0 bases from J; junction bases left unmatched: 9.

The gene calls are TRBV28 and TRBJ2-5; TRBD2 might be the D (7 bases). Germline CDR1 is MDHEN and CDR2 is SYDVKM. Trimming pared 6 bases from V and 5 bases from J, leaving 13 bases between. The CDR3 totals 13 residues. The CDR3 loop reads CASRGGARETQYF. CDR3 in DNA: TGTGCCAGCAGGGGGGGGGCTAGGGAGACCCAGTACTTC. The full variable domain, in which reference TRBV28 and TRBJ2-5 provide the parts outside the CDR3, is DVKVTQSSRYLVKRTGEKVFLECVQDMDHENMFWYRQDPGLGLRLIYFSYDVKMKEKGDIPEGYSVSREKKERFSLILESASTNQTSMYLCASRGGARETQYFGPGTRLLVL.